This passage covers 27 T cell receptor beta chains from one sample sequenced in a study of CD8+ T cells in alopecia areata (dated by TCRdb to 2016 to 2018). Libraries came from the immunoSEQ multiplex PCR assay. RNA was extracted from all samples and reverse transcribed into cDNA as template for TCR sequencing. Here the immuneACCESS table is served through TCRdb, limited to in-frame sequences with V and J called. Missing clones are a known gap in these copies; in checked studies unresolved V genes cover under half, and the rest lacks a known reason. Recorded for this sample are 120,000 to 150,000 clones; around 62% of them occurred a single time. Roughly a third of the sample is taken by the ten largest. The sample taken for sequencing was CD8+ T cells sorted from blood. These receptors were obtained from a human donor in good health.

This rearrangement joins TRBV7-4 to TRBJ1-2, with D unclear. The CDR3 has 17 residues. V was clipped by 0 bases and J by 1 base, with 15 bases between them. Germline-derived CDR1 and CDR2 are SGHVT and SQSDAQ. The CDR3 here is CASSLALNDGDNYGYTF. CDR3 DNA sequence: TGTGCCAGCAGCTTAGCGCTAAACGACGGAGATAACTATGGCTACACCTTC.

The chain carries TRBV6-6 and TRBJ1-2; TRBD1 matches at 9 bases. CDR1 is MNHNY and CDR2 is SVGAGI in the germline V gene (reference sequence). V was pared by 5 bases and J by 4 bases, with 5 bases of the junction left unmatched. This CDR3 spans 14 amino acids. CDR3 bases: TGTGCCAGCAGTGATACAGGGGGCACCTATGGCTACACCTTC. This translates into CASSDTGGTYGYTF.

The V call is TRBV11-2, the J call TRBJ1-1, with D possibly matching TRBD1 (5 bases). The CDR3 is 13 amino acids. The ends were cut back, 6 bases at V and 4 bases at J, with 12 bases in the middle. The V gene's germline CDR1 is SGHAT and CDR2 FQNNGV. The CDR3 DNA sequence: TGTGCCAGCAGAGTGACAGAGGGCACTGAAGCTTTCTTT. This codes for CASRVTEGTEAFF. Combining the CDR3 with reference TRBV11-2 and TRBJ1-1 gives the whole variable domain EAGVAQSPRYKIIEKRQSVAFWCNPISGHATLYWYQQILGQGPKLLIQFQNNGVVDDSQLPKDRFSAERLKGVDSTLKIQPAKLEDSAVYLCASRVTEGTEAFFGQGTRLTVV.

The chain carries TRBV29-1 and TRBJ2-7, with 8 bases identical to TRBD2. Germline values: CDR1 SQVTM, CDR2 ANQGSEA. The ends lost 4 bases at V and 0 bases at J; junction bases unmatched: 5. This CDR3 is 14 amino acids long. CDR3 sequence reads: CSVAETSGSYEQYF. CDR3 nucleotide sequence: TGCAGCGTTGCGGAAACTAGCGGCTCCTACGAGCAGTACTTC.

The chain carries TRBV7-8 and TRBJ2-1; TRBD1 matches 11 bases. Germline lookup yields CDR1 SGHVS and CDR2 FQNEAQ. This CDR3 has 16 residues. Germline trimming cut 0 bases from V and 9 bases from J; bases unmatched to any gene: 7. CDR3 in DNA: TGTGCCAGCAGCTTAGCGGGGGACAGGGGGTTCCTTGAGCAGTTCTTC. This translates into CASSLAGDRGFLEQFF.

DNA for the CDR3: TGTGCCACGGAGCGGGGTACGCAGTATTTT. Its translation: CATERGTQYF. This rearrangement joins TRBV28 to TRBJ2-3, with 7 nucleotides matching TRBD2. The V gene end was trimmed by 10 bases and the J gene end by 8 bases; junction bases not matched to a gene: 3. There are 10 residues in the CDR3. CDR1 and CDR2 (germline): MDHEN, SYDVKM.

This chain uses TRBV28 with TRBJ2-7; perhaps TRBD1 as D (5 bases). The germline gives CDR1 MDHEN, CDR2 SYDVKM. CDR3 size: 14 residues. V was pared by 6 bases and J by 4 bases, with 16 bases between. The CDR3 is CASSGDLGLYEQYF. CDR3 bases: TGTGCCAGCAGCGGCGACTTGGGGCTATACGAGCAGTACTTC. The variable domain in full, with the rest retrieved from reference TRBV28 and TRBJ2-7, is DVKVTQSSRYLVKRTGEKVFLECVQDMDHENMFWYRQDPGLGLRLIYFSYDVKMKEKGDIPEGYSVSREKKERFSLILESASTNQTSMYLCASSGDLGLYEQYFGPGTRLTVT.

V usage is TRBV19 and J usage is TRBJ2-1; D not certain. The germline V and J ends were trimmed by 8 bases and 9 bases, with 11 bases remaining between them. This CDR3 is built from 11 residues. Germline V lookup: CDR1 LNHDA, CDR2 SQIVND (reference sequence). CDR3 region: CASLAGPEQFF. Here the CDR3 DNA reads TGTGCCAGTCTGGCCGGCCCTGAGCAGTTCTTC.

The V and J genes are TRBV29-1 and TRBJ1-1; 8 bases match TRBD1. The V and J ends lost 8 bases and 6 bases, in that order; junction bases with no gene match: 11. The CDR3 sequence is 13 residues long. Germline CDR1 SQVTM, CDR2 ANQGSEA. The CDR3 nucleotides are TGCAGCATTGCCCAGGGGGCTATTCCTGAAGCTTTCTTT. Translation gives CSIAQGAIPEAFF.

The chain has TRBV27 and TRBJ1-5; D gene uncertain. Trimming took 9 bases from V and 5 from J, leaving 14 bases between them. This CDR3 has 13 residues. Germline V lookup: CDR1 MNHEY, CDR2 SMNVEV (reference sequence). For the CDR3, the DNA is TGTGCCAGTAGGGCTGCGAGGCATCAGCCCCAGCATTTT. This codes for CASRAARHQPQHF.

The V gene is TRBV7-9, the J gene TRBJ2-2; D is perhaps TRBD1 or TRBD2 (6 bases each). The germline gives CDR1 SEHNR, CDR2 FQNEAQ (reference sequence). The CDR3 is made up of 18 amino acids. V lost 5 bases and J 2 bases, leaving 21 bases between the germline ends. The CDR3 coding sequence is TGTGCCAGCAGCGACCGGGGGCCCGAATATCTAAACACCGGGGAGCTGTTTTTT. Amino acid sequence: CASSDRGPEYLNTGELFF.

The rearrangement links TRBV29-1 to TRBJ2-7; D may be TRBD2 (5 bases). The ends were cut back, 4 bases at V and 7 bases at J, with 14 bases in the middle. The CDR3 length is 12 residues. Germline CDR1 SQVTM, CDR2 ANQGSEA. The DNA of the CDR3 is TGCAGCGTTGGGCTACGGGGTATTGAGCAGTACTTC. Its translation is CSVGLRGIEQYF.

This clone was observed once. The chain is built from TRBV29-1 and TRBJ1-3; D possibly corresponds to TRBD1 (6 bases). Germline lookup yields CDR1 SQVTM and CDR2 ANQGSEA. CDR3 size: 13 residues. The V end was cut by 5 bases, the J end by 3 bases, with 11 bases between. As DNA, the CDR3 is TGCAGCGTTCCCGGGACAAATGGAAACACCATATATTTT. Translation gives CSVPGTNGNTIYF.

This chain links TRBV27 with TRBJ2-5; D possibly corresponds to TRBD1 (6 bases). The CDR3 runs to 15 residues. Germline loops: CDR1 MNHEY, CDR2 SMNVEV (reference sequence). The germline V and J ends were trimmed by 0 bases and 1 base, with 9 bases remaining between them. CDR3 amino acids: CASSLSQGTQETQYF. The CDR3, as DNA: TGTGCCAGCAGTTTATCCCAGGGGACCCAAGAGACCCAGTACTTC.

The chain recombines TRBV5-1 with TRBJ2-7, with a tentative D call TRBD2 (6 bases). V was clipped by 0 bases and J by 0 bases, with 10 bases between them. Germline CDR1 reads SGHRS; CDR2 reads YFSETQ. This CDR3 spans 15 amino acids. This CDR3 reads CASSLAAGSSYEQYF. The CDR3 nucleotides are TGCGCCAGCAGCTTGGCCGCGGGAAGCTCCTACGAGCAGTACTTC.

Here the CDR3 DNA reads TGTGCCAGCAGCCCGGAGAGCCAGGAAGAGACCCAGTACTTC. Amino acids: CASSPESQEETQYF. This chain connects TRBV5-6 to TRBJ2-5; D not resolved. This CDR3 is 14 amino acids long. CDR1 is SGHDT, CDR2 YYEEEE, per germline. Deletions cut 4 bases from V and 3 bases from J, with 13 bases between.

The chain has TRBV7-7 and TRBJ2-1; 10 bases agree with TRBD2. With 6 bases clipped from V and 7 bases from J, the junction kept 9 bases outside the gene matches. The CDR3 runs 15 residues. Germline-derived CDR1 and CDR2 are SSHAT and FNYEAQ (reference sequence). CDR3: CASSSILAGVNEQFF. In DNA form, the CDR3 reads TGTGCCAGCAGTTCCATCCTAGCGGGAGTTAATGAGCAGTTCTTC.

The chain carries TRBV18 and TRBJ2-7, with D perhaps matching TRBD2 (5 bases). Trimming removed 5 bases from V and 4 bases from J, with 18 bases in between. Per germline, CDR1 KGHSH and CDR2 LQKENI. The CDR3 is made up of 15 amino acids. The CDR3 protein is CASSSGGSLRYEQYF. For the CDR3, the DNA is TGTGCCAGCTCAAGCGGTGGGTCCCTCCGATACGAGCAGTACTTC. Together with reference TRBV18 and TRBJ2-7, the CDR3 gives the full variable domain: NAGVMQNPRHLVRRRGQEARLRCSPMKGHSHVYWYRQLPEEGLKFMVYLQKENIIDESGMPKERFSAEFPKEGPSILRIQQVVRGDSAAYFCASSSGGSLRYEQYFGPGTRLTVT.

The rearrangement uses TRBV13 and TRBJ1-2; D might be TRBD1 (6 bases). The CDR3 runs 14 residues. Germline CDR1 reads PRHDT; CDR2 reads FYEKMQ (reference sequence). V lost 7 bases and J lost 10, with 22 bases in between. The DNA of the CDR3 is TGTGCCAGCAACACCCAGGGGTCAGGAGACGCCTACACCTTC. This translates into CASNTQGSGDAYTF. Combining the CDR3 with reference TRBV13 and TRBJ1-2 gives the whole variable domain AAGVIQSPRHLIKEKRETATLKCYPIPRHDTVYWYQQGPGQDPQFLISFYEKMQSDKGSIPDRFSAQQFSDYHSELNMSSLELGDSALYFCASNTQGSGDAYTFGSGTRLTVV.

The V gene is TRBV7-9, the J gene TRBJ2-2, with a possible D match to TRBD2 (5 bases). This CDR3 has 13 amino acids. Germline-derived CDR1 and CDR2 are SEHNR and FQNEAQ (reference sequence). V lost 1 base, J lost 11 bases, and 11 bases lay in between. CDR3 bases: TGTGCCAGCAGCTTAGGTGCGGGCGGCGAGCTGTTTTTT. Protein sequence: CASSLGAGGELFF.

The sample holds a few counts of this clone. The J gene is TRBJ1-4, the V gene TRBV4-2; the D is unclear. V lost 6 bases, J lost 4 bases, and 21 bases lay in between. This CDR3 region has 17 residues. CDR1 and CDR2 (germline): LGHNA, YNFKEQ. The CDR3, as DNA: TGTGCCAGCAGTTCACTTAACCTCCTCGGGGATAATGAAAAACTGTTTTTT. Amino acid sequence: CASSSLNLLGDNEKLFF.

The V call is TRBV27, the J call TRBJ2-2; D ambiguous. Germline V gives CDR1 MNHEY, CDR2 SMNVEV (reference sequence). The CDR3 covers 12 residues. The V and J ends lost 1 base and 7 bases respectively, with 4 bases between them. The CDR3 nucleotides read TGTGCCAGCAGTTTATTAAACGGGGAGCTGTTTTTT. It specifies CASSLLNGELFF.

As to this clone: One junction end does not reproduce the germline sequence, and a read error may be involved. The chain couples TRBV20-1 to TRBJ1-2; weak D call: TRBD1 (5 bases). The germline V gene has CDR1 DFQATT and CDR2 SNEGSKA (reference sequence). The CDR3 sequence is 10 residues long. CDR3 nucleotides: TGCAGTGCTAGAGATCGACAGTTCCTCTTC. This sequence encodes CSARDRQFLF.

In this sample, this clone turned up a few times. The chain combines TRBV23-1 with TRBJ1-6, with D hard to call. TRBV23-1 is sorted into the ORF group, with uncertain function. V lost 3 bases and J 13 bases, leaving 10 bases between the germline ends. This CDR3 comprises 12 residues. CDR3 region: CASSHFGWPLHF. CDR3 DNA sequence: TGCGCCAGCAGTCACTTTGGGTGGCCCCTCCACTTT.

The gene calls are TRBV6-5 and TRBJ2-7; unclear D gene. This CDR3 is built from 12 residues. The V gene lost 6 bases and the J gene lost 6 bases, with 12 bases spanning the gap. Germline-derived CDR1 and CDR2 are MNHEY and SVGAGI. The CDR3 DNA reads as TGTGCCAGCAGCTACCATGGTGGCGAGCAGTACTTC. Its protein product is CASSYHGGEQYF.

This chain uses TRBV29-1 with TRBJ2-5, with TRBD1 identical over 9 bases. The CDR3 extends over 12 amino acids. Germline lookup yields CDR1 SQVTM and CDR2 ANQGSEA. Germline trimming cut 5 bases from V and 5 bases from J; bases unmatched to any gene: 3. The CDR3 nucleotides read TGCAGCGTTCCCGGGACAGGGGAGACCCAGTACTTC. Translating it yields CSVPGTGETQYF.

Here the CDR3 reads CASSENTGELFF. CDR3 DNA sequence: TGTGCCAGCAGCGAGAACACCGGGGAGCTGTTTTTT. The rearrangement joins TRBV9 to TRBJ2-2; D call uncertain. With 3 bases removed from V and 1 base from J, the gap between germline ends came to 1 base. The CDR3 runs to 12 residues. The germline V gene has CDR1 SGDLS and CDR2 YYNGEE.